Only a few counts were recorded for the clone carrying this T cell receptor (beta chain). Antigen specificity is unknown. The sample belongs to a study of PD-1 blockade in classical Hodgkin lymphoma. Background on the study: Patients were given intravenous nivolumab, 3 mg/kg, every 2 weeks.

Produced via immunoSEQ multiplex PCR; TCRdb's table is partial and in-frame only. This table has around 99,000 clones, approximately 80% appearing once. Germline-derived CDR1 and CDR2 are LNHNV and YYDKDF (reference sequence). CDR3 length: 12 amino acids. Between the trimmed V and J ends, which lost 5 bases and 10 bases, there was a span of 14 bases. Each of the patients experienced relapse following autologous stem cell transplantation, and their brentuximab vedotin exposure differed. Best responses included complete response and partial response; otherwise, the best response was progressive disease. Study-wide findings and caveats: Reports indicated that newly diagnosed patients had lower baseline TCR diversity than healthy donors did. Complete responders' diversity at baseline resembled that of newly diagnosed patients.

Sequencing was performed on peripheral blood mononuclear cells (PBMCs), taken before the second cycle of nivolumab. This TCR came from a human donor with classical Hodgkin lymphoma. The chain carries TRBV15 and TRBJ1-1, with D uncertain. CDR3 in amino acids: CATSLGQNRAFF. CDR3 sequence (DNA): TGTGCCACCAGCTTAGGGCAGAATAGAGCTTTCTTT.